Shown below are 20 T cell receptor beta chains from a single sample sequenced in a study of molecular identifiers for immune sequencing clone quantification. TCRdb re-analysed the PCR reads in MiXCR, keeping a single row per CDR3 protein. The sample includes about 40,000 distinct CDR3 sequences, 24% of them seen just once. Sequencing was done on a sample of naive CD8+ T cells from blood, with Jurkat cell RNA spiked in. The subset here: FACS-sorted CD8+CD4-CCR7+CD45RA+ naive T cells. All receptors come from a human donor in good health. Some libraries in this study had Jurkat cell RNA spiked in.

A remark on this clonotype: This sequence may be a read error, since a much larger clone differs from it by one base. No conserved phenylalanine or tryptophan ends this CDR3, so it is likely a read error. The chain uses TRBV28 and TRBJ2-7; 11 nucleotides agree with TRBD1. Losses at the gene ends were 6 bases for V and 4 bases for J; bases not matched to a gene: 2. Germline values: CDR1 MDHEN, CDR2 SYDVKM. The CDR3 consists of 13 residues. The chain's CDR3 is CASSGQGAYEQYS. The CDR3 DNA reads as TGTGCCAGCAGCGGACAGGGGGCTTACGAGCAGTACTCC.

The sample holds one count of this clonotype. V and J are TRBV7-8 and TRBJ2-7; D could derive from TRBD1 or TRBD2 (5 bases each). Germline CDR1 SGHVS, CDR2 FQNEAQ. This CDR3 spans 14 amino acids. The V gene lost 3 bases and the J gene lost 5 bases, with 14 bases spanning the gap. The CDR3 DNA is TGTGCCAGCAGCTTCAGGGTTACAGCGGACGAGCAGTACTTC. It translates to CASSFRVTADEQYF.

This clonotype was seen many times. The genes are TRBV5-1 and TRBJ2-5; 7 bases map to TRBD2. The CDR3 contains 20 residues. V lost 3 bases, J lost 0 bases, and 20 bases stayed unmatched. Germline V CDR1 and CDR2: SGHRS, YFSETQ. The CDR3 region is CASSSNPHGGIAPNQETQYF. The CDR3 region has the DNA TGCGCCAGCAGCTCAAACCCACACGGGGGGATCGCGCCGAACCAAGAGACCCAGTACTTC. Based on the CDR3 plus reference TRBV5-1 and TRBJ2-5, the full variable domain is KAGVTQTPRYLIKTRGQQVTLSCSPISGHRSVSWYQQTPGQGLQFLFEYFSETQRNKGNFPGRFSGRQFSNSRSEMNVSTLELGDSALYLCASSSNPHGGIAPNQETQYFGPGTRLLVL.

The sample holds many counts of this clonotype. A junction end diverges from the germline sequence, so it may reflect a read error. The chain links TRBV27 to TRBJ1-1; 7 nucleotides match TRBD1. The germline V gene has CDR1 MNHEY and CDR2 SMNVEV (reference sequence). The CDR3 length is 15 residues. The CDR3 here is CASRLSPGGLAEAFF. As DNA, the CDR3 is TGTGCCAGCAGATTATCCCCAGGGGGGTTGGCTGAAGCTTTCTTT.

V usage is TRBV7-9 and J usage is TRBJ2-7; perhaps TRBD1 as D (5 bases). Per the germline V gene, CDR1 is SEHNR and CDR2 is FQNEAQ (reference sequence). This CDR3 comprises 15 residues. Trimming took off 4 bases at V and 2 bases at J, with 15 bases between the two ends. This CDR3 reads CASSSVQGVPYEQYF. The DNA for the CDR3 is TGTGCCAGCAGCTCCGTTCAAGGGGTGCCCTACGAGCAGTACTTC. Full variable domain (remainder filled in from reference TRBV7-9 and TRBJ2-7): DTGVSQNPRHKITKRGQNVTFRCDPISEHNRLYWYRQTLGQGPEFLTYFQNEAQLEKSRLLSDRFSAERPKGSFSTLEIQRTEQGDSAMYLCASSSVQGVPYEQYFGPGTRLTVT.

A note on this clonotype: A read error is possible here, since a much larger clone lies one base away. The chain couples TRBV5-6 to TRBJ2-3; D gene unclear. Germline V gene data show CDR1 as SGHDT and CDR2 as YYEEEE. This CDR3 contains 15 residues. CDR3 DNA sequence: TGTGCCAGCAGCCTTTACGAATGGGTCACAGATACGCGGTATTTT. Translated, it gives CASSLYEWVTDTRYF.

In this sample, this clonotype turned up many times. The rearrangement uses TRBV7-2 and TRBJ2-7; 9 bases are shared with TRBD2. Germline CDR1 reads SGHTA; CDR2 reads FQGNSA. Unmatched junction bases numbered 8, after V lost 3 bases and J lost 2 bases. This CDR3 has 16 residues. CDR3 coding DNA: TGTGCCAGCAGCTTCTCACTAGCGGGCCCCCCCTACGAGCAGTACTTC. Amino acids: CASSFSLAGPPYEQYF.

Ten or more counts support this clonotype. One end of the junction does not line up with germline, which may come from a read error. J is TRBJ1-2 and V is TRBV25-1; TRBD1 is a possible D gene (6 bases). The CDR3 spans 12 residues. CDR1 is MGHDK and CDR2 is SYGVNS in the germline V gene. The CDR3 here is CASSDQGYVYTF. DNA of the CDR3: TGTGCCAGCAGTGATCAGGGGTATGTCTACACCTTC.

This clonotype was picked up many times. The chain employs TRBV7-2 and TRBJ1-5; D is ambiguous. With 3 bases removed from V and 0 bases from J, the gap between germline ends came to 9 bases. The CDR3 contains 15 residues. Germline lookup yields CDR1 SGHTA and CDR2 FQGNSA. The CDR3 protein is CASSFTSYSNQPQHF. CDR3 bases: TGTGCCAGCAGCTTTACCAGCTATAGCAATCAGCCCCAGCATTTT.

A remark on this clonotype: This sequence may be a read error, since a much larger clone differs from it by one base. The chain carries TRBV9 and TRBJ1-3; D possibly corresponds to TRBD1 (6 bases). This CDR3 spans 15 amino acids. Germline V gene lookup returns CDR1 SGDLS and CDR2 YYNGEE. DNA for the CDR3: TGTGCCAGCAGCCCTACAGGGTTCTCTGGAACCACCATATATTTT. Protein sequence: CASSPTGFSGTTIYF.

This clonotype has at least ten counts. This chain uses TRBV11-3 with TRBJ1-2, with 9 positions matching TRBD1. Germline V lookup: CDR1 SGHNT, CDR2 YENEEA. With V trimmed by 5 bases and J by 6 bases, 10 bases remained unmatched. This CDR3 contains 15 residues. The CDR3 DNA is TGTGCCAGCAGCCCCCCGGCTACAGGGGGCCATGGCTACACCTTC. This sequence encodes CASSPPATGGHGYTF.

This clonotype was seen at least ten times. This chain joins TRBV20-1 and TRBJ2-2; D may match TRBD1 or TRBD2 (6 bases each). Trimming pared 6 bases from V and 4 bases from J, leaving 15 bases between. This CDR3 has 14 amino acids. In germline, CDR1 is DFQATT, CDR2 SNEGSKA (reference sequence). The CDR3 DNA reads as TGCAGTGCGAAAATAGGGGGGCTCACCGGGGAGCTGTTTTTT. As protein: CSAKIGGLTGELFF.

On this clonotype itself: A single base separates this from a much larger clone, so it may be a read error. The chain uses TRBV27 and TRBJ1-1; D call uncertain. This CDR3 spans 13 amino acids. Germline assignment: CDR1 MNHEY and CDR2 SMNVEV (reference sequence). V was pared by 5 bases and J by 3 bases, with 10 bases between. The CDR3 DNA reads as TGTGCCAGCAGTCTGCAGGTGGACACTGAAGCTTTCTTT. This codes for CASSLQVDTEAFF.

This clonotype was counted at least ten times. CDR3 loop: CASSHYNGGGPTDTQYF. The DNA of the CDR3 is TGTGCCAGCAGCCATTACAATGGGGGGGGTCCCACAGATACGCAGTATTTT. The chain uses TRBV3-1 and TRBJ2-3; 7 nucleotides line up with TRBD2. The CDR3 contains 17 residues. V was pared by 3 bases and J by 2 bases, with 11 bases of the junction left unmatched. CDR1 is LGHDT and CDR2 is YNNKEL in the germline V gene (reference sequence).

The chain combines TRBV29-1 with TRBJ2-4; 8 positions agree with TRBD1. Germline V lookup: CDR1 SQVTM, CDR2 ANQGSEA. The CDR3 loop spans 13 amino acids. V lost 2 bases and J lost 7; bases outside the gene matches: 4. The CDR3 loop is CSVEPGQDNIQYF. The DNA of the CDR3 is TGCAGCGTTGAACCGGGACAGGACAACATTCAGTACTTC.

This clonotype was found many times. This chain joins TRBV7-9 and TRBJ2-5; TRBD1 might be the D (5 bases). This CDR3 spans 12 amino acids. Trimming shortened V by 6 bases and J by 4 bases, and 9 bases separated the two germline ends. CDR1 and CDR2 from the germline V gene are SEHNR and FQNEAQ (reference sequence). The CDR3 region is CASRSRGETQYF. CDR3 coding DNA: TGTGCCAGCAGATCAAGGGGAGAGACCCAGTACTTC.

Only a few counts were recorded for this clonotype. This CDR3 is CASSLWREETQYF. CDR3 DNA sequence: TGTGCCAGCAGTTTATGGAGGGAAGAGACCCAGTACTTC. V is TRBV28 and J is TRBJ2-5; maybe TRBD2 (5 bases). CDR1 MDHEN and CDR2 SYDVKM come from the germline V gene. The CDR3 covers 13 residues. V dropped 0 bases and J dropped 3 bases, with 5 bases sitting between them.

Concerning this clonotype: The CDR3 carries no conserved terminal phenylalanine or tryptophan, so it likely arises from a read error. The chain combines TRBV27 with TRBJ2-7; 7 bases line up with TRBD2. After removal of 6 bases from V and 3 bases from J, the junction contained 8 bases not matched to a gene. Germline loops: CDR1 MNHEY, CDR2 SMNVEV (reference sequence). The length of the CDR3 is 14 residues. The CDR3 DNA reads TGTGCCAGCAGAGCTAGCGGAAGGTTCTACGAGCAGTACTCC. Amino acids: CASRASGRFYEQYS.

This clonotype was recorded many times. The rearrangement uses TRBV7-9 and TRBJ2-3; 8 bases are a match to TRBD2. J was trimmed by 5 bases and V by 2 bases; bases with no gene match: 6. There are 15 residues in the CDR3. Germline CDR1 reads SEHNR; CDR2 reads FQNEAQ (reference sequence). The CDR3 region has the DNA TGTGCCAGCAGCTTAACAGCGGGAGATGGAGATACGCAGTATTTT. It codes for CASSLTAGDGDTQYF. Full variable domain (remainder filled in from reference TRBV7-9 and TRBJ2-3): DTGVSQNPRHKITKRGQNVTFRCDPISEHNRLYWYRQTLGQGPEFLTYFQNEAQLEKSRLLSDRFSAERPKGSFSTLEIQRTEQGDSAMYLCASSLTAGDGDTQYFGPGTRLTVL.

Note on this clonotype: A junction end diverges from the germline sequence, so it may reflect a read error. This chain uses TRBV19 with TRBJ2-1; perhaps TRBD2 as D (6 bases). Germline CDR1 reads LNHDA; CDR2 reads SQIVND (reference sequence). The CDR3 contains 14 residues. Here the CDR3 DNA reads TGTGCCAGTAGTTCCGGGAGCTCCCACAATGAGCAGTTCTTC. Translating it yields CASSSGSSHNEQFF.